The 9 T cell receptor beta chains in this list originate from one sample, sequenced in a study of technical replicates of blood from a few donors. Libraries were prepared by immunoSEQ multiplex PCR; TCRdb keeps only in-frame clonotypes and omits some of them. The table lists some 99,000 clones, around 96% of them singletons. The sample consisted of T cells isolated from PBMCs. All receptors come from a human donor in good health.

This chain connects TRBV28 to TRBJ1-4, with 9 positions matching TRBD1. The V segment lost 5 bases and the J segment 3 bases; nucleotides outside the gene matches: 7. This CDR3 is built from 16 residues. CDR1 MDHEN and CDR2 SYDVKM come from the germline V gene. CDR3 region: CASSETGGVANEKLFF. The CDR3 nucleotides are TGTGCCAGCAGTGAAACAGGGGGCGTCGCTAATGAAAAACTGTTTTTT.

The genes are TRBV28 and TRBJ2-1, with 14 bases aligning to TRBD2. In germline, CDR1 is MDHEN, CDR2 SYDVKM. This CDR3 region has 17 residues. V lost 6 bases and J lost 3; bases outside the gene matches: 7. CDR3 in amino acids: CASSSGGLAGDYNEQFF. The CDR3 DNA reads as TGTGCCAGCAGCTCCGGGGGACTAGCGGGGGACTACAATGAGCAGTTCTTC.

V is TRBV19 and J is TRBJ2-1, with 8 bases aligning to TRBD2. The V segment lost 7 bases and the J segment 9 bases; nucleotides outside the gene matches: 11. The germline V gene encodes CDR1 LNHDA and CDR2 SQIVND (reference sequence). The CDR3 is made up of 14 amino acids. The CDR3 bases are TGTGCCAGTACGGGCGGGAGGCGAGTAGGTGAGCAGTTCTTC. Its protein is CASTGGRRVGEQFF.

The chain combines TRBV7-2 with TRBJ2-1; 16 positions agree with TRBD2. The CDR3 length is 17 residues. Losses at the gene ends were 1 base for V and 10 bases for J; bases not matched to a gene: 7. Germline lookup yields CDR1 SGHTA and CDR2 FQGNSA. Here the CDR3 DNA reads TGTGCCAGCAGCTTAGGTGGGACTAGCGGGGGGGCCAGGGAGCAGTTCTTC. It translates to CASSLGGTSGGAREQFF.

This clone has a single count. The chain uses TRBV9 and TRBJ1-2, with D perhaps TRBD1 (6 bases). Between the trimmed V and J ends, which lost 7 bases and 3 bases, there was a span of 10 bases. Germline CDR1 is SGDLS and CDR2 is YYNGEE. The CDR3 extends over 12 amino acids. CDR3 loop: CASSGVDYGYTF. CDR3 in DNA: TGTGCCAGCTCAGGGGTGGACTATGGCTACACCTTC. The variable domain in full, completed from reference TRBV9 and TRBJ1-2, reads DSGVTQTPKHLITATGQRVTLRCSPRSGDLSVYWYQQSLDQGLQFLIQYYNGEERAKGNILERFSAQQFPDLHSELNLSSLELGDSALYFCASSGVDYGYTFGSGTRLTVV.

This sequence joins TRBV27 and TRBJ2-2; D call uncertain. The V gene's germline CDR1 is MNHEY and CDR2 SMNVEV (reference sequence). CDR3 length: 13 amino acids. Deletions cut 5 bases from V and 2 bases from J, with 6 bases between. CDR3 sequence (DNA): TGTGCCAGCAGTCCGTATAACACCGGGGAGCTGTTTTTT. Its protein is CASSPYNTGELFF.

This clone occurred once. The chain has TRBV28 and TRBJ2-1; 7 nucleotides agree with TRBD2. CDR1 is MDHEN and CDR2 is SYDVKM in the germline V gene. The ends lost 1 base at V and 0 bases at J; junction bases unmatched: 12. The CDR3 contains 19 residues. The CDR3 sequence: CASSLLPGAAGASYNEQFF. The CDR3 region has the DNA TGTGCCAGCAGTTTATTGCCCGGGGCGGCGGGAGCCTCCTACAATGAGCAGTTCTTC.

This chain uses TRBV18 with TRBJ2-7, with a tentative D call TRBD1 (6 bases). CDR3 length equals 13 residues. Trimming took off 5 bases at V and 0 bases at J, with 8 bases between the two ends. CDR1 KGHSH and CDR2 LQKENI come from the germline V gene. CDR3 loop: CASSVGGSYEQYF. The DNA of the CDR3 is TGTGCCAGCTCAGTAGGGGGCTCCTACGAGCAGTACTTC.

The chain employs TRBV6-5 and TRBJ1-4; TRBD1 aligns across 8 bases. Germline-derived CDR1 and CDR2 are MNHEY and SVGAGI. V lost 2 bases and J lost 8; bases outside the gene matches: 7. CDR3 length equals 15 residues. The CDR3 sequence: CASSYRTGYSEKLFF. In DNA form, the CDR3 reads TGTGCCAGCAGTTACAGGACAGGGTATTCGGAAAAACTGTTTTTT.